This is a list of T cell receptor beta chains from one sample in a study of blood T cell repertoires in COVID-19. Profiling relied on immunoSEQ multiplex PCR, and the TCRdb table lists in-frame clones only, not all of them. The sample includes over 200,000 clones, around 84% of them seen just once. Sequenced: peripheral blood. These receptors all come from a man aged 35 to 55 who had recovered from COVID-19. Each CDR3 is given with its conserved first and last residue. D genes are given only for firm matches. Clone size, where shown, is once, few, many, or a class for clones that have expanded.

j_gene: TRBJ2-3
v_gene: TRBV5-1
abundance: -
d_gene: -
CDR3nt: TGCGCCAGCAGCCTCGGGGACACAGATACGCAGTATTTT
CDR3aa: CASSLGDTDTQYF

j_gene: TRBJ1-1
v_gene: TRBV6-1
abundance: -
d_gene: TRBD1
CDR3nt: TGTGCCAGCAGTGAAGTGGGGACAGGGAGCACTGAAGCTTTCTTT
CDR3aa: CASSEVGTGSTEAFF

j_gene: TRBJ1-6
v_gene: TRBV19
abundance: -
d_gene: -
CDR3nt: TGTGCCAGTAGTCTCTCCTATAATTCACCCCTCCACTTT
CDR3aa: CASSLSYNSPLHF

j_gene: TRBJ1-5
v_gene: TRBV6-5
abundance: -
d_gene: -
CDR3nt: TGTGCCAGCAGTTCAGACTTCAATCAGCCCCAGCATTTT
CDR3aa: CASSSDFNQPQHF

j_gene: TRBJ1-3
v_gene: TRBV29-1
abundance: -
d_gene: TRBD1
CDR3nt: TGCAGCGTTGAAGCATGGGACAGGGAACCGGACACCATATATTTT
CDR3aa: CSVEAWDREPDTIYF

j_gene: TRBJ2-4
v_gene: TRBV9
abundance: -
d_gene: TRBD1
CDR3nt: TGTGCCAGCAGCGTCGGGACAGGGGGAAACATTCAGTACTTC
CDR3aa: CASSVGTGGNIQYF

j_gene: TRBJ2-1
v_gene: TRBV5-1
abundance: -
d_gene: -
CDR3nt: TGCGCCAGCAGCTTGGCCCCAGGGTCCGGTGAGCAGTTCTTC
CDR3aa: CASSLAPGSGEQFF

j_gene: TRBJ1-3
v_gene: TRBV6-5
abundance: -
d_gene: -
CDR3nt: TGTGCCAGCGCTAATGCGGGCGGAAACACCATATATTTT
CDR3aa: CASANAGGNTIYF

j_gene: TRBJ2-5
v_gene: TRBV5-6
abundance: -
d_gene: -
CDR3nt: TGTGCCAGCAGCTTGACCCCCCGGGTGACAGGTTCCTGGGAGACCCAGTACTTC
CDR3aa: CASSLTPRVTGSWETQYF

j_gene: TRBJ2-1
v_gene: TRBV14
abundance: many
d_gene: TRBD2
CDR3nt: TGTGCCAGCAGCTCCCTGGGGCGGGAGGGACCTCTCAATGAGCAGTTCTTC
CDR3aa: CASSSLGREGPLNEQFF

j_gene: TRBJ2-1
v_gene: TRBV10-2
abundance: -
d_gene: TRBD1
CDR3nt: TGCGCCAGCAGTGATAATAGGGGGCCGTCCTACAATGAGCAGTTCTTC
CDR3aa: CASSDNRGPSYNEQFF

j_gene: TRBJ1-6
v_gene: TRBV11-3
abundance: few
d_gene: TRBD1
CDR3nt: TGTGCCAGCAGCCTGGGACAGGTCAATTCACCCCTCCACTTT
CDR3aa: CASSLGQVNSPLHF

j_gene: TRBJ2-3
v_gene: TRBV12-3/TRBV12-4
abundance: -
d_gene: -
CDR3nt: TGTGCCAGCAGCCGTCAGAGGCATACGCAGTATTTT
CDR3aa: CASSRQRHTQYF

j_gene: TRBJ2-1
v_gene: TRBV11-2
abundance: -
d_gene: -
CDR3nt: TGTGCCAGCAGCTTAATCCGGGGAATTTACAATGAGCAGTTCTTC
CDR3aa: CASSLIRGIYNEQFF

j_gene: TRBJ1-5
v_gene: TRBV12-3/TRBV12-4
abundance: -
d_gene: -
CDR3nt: TGTGCCAGCAGTCGGGACAATCAGCCCCAGCATTTT
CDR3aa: CASSRDNQPQHF

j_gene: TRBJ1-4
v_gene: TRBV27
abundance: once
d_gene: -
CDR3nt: TGTGCCAGCAGTCAAGACACACATCCCGAAAAACTGTTTTTT
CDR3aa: CASSQDTHPEKLFF

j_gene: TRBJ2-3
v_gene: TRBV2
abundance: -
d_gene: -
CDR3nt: TGTGCCAGCAGTGATGGGCAGTCGGATACGCAGTATTTT
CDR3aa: CASSDGQSDTQYF

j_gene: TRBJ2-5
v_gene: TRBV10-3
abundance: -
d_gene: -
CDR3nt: TGTGCCACCCGGTCCCCGGTGCGCCAGTACTTC
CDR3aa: CATRSPVRQYF

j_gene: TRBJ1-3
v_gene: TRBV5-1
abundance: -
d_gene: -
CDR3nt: TGCGCCAGCAGCTTGGAAGCGGGGTTGGCGGCTGGAAACACCATATATTTT
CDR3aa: CASSLEAGLAAGNTIYF

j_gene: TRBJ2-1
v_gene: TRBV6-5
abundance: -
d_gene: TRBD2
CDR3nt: TGTGCCAGCAGTTACGGCGGGAGCAGGTACAATGAGCAGTTCTTC
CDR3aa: CASSYGGSRYNEQFF

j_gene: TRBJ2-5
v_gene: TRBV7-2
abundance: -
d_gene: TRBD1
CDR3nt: TGTGCCAGCAGCTCCAGGCGGGGGTCCGGGACAGGGGACGAGACCCAGTACTTC
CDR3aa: CASSSRRGSGTGDETQYF

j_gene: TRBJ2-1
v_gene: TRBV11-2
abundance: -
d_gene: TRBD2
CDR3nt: TGTGCCAGCAGCTCCCCTAGCGGAGGGAGCTCCTACAATGAGCAGTTCTTC
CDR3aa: CASSSPSGGSSYNEQFF

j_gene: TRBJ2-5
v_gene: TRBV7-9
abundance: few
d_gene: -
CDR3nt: TGTGCCAGCAGCCAAACTTCTGAGGGAACCCAGTACTTC
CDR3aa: CASSQTSEGTQYF

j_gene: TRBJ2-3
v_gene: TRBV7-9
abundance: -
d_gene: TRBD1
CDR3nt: TGTGCCAGCAGCTTCGATACCAGGGGGATGGGGGAGCAGTATTTT
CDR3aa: CASSFDTRGMGEQYF

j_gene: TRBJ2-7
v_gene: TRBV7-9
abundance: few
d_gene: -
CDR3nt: TGTGCCAGCAGCTTAATAGGGGGAAAAACCGAGCAGTACTTC
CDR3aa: CASSLIGGKTEQYF

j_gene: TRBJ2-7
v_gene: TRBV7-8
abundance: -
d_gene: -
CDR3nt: TGTGCCAGCAGCTTAGTGTACGGGGGACTGCACTACGAGCAGTACTTC
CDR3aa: CASSLVYGGLHYEQYF

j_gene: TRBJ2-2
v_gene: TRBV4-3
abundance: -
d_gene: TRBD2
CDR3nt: TGCGCCAGCAGCCAAGCCGAGACGGGGGTAGCGGGCACCGGGGAGCTGTTTTTT
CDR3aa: CASSQAETGVAGTGELFF

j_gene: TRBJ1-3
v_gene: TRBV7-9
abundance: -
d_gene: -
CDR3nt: TGTGCCAGCAGCCCCTGGTTGGGAGGGAGCACTGGAAACACCATATATTTT
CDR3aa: CASSPWLGGSTGNTIYF

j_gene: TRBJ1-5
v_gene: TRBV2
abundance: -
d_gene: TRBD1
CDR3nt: TGTGCCAGCAGTGGAACAGGGGGCGATCAGCCCCAGCATTTT
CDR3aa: CASSGTGGDQPQHF

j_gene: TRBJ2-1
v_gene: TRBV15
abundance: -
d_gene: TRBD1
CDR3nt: TGTGCCACCAGCCCAGGTATAGGGGGCGATGAGCAGTTCTTC
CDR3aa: CATSPGIGGDEQFF

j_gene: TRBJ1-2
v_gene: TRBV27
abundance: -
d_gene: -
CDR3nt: TGTGCCAGCAGGAGTCCCTCCTCGGGCTATGGCTACACCTTC
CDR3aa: CASRSPSSGYGYTF

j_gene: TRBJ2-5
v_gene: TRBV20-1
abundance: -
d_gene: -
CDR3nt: TGCAGTGCTAGTAGGACTGAGAAAGAGACCCAGTACTTC
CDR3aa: CSASRTEKETQYF

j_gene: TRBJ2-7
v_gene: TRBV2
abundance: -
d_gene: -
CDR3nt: TGTGCCAGCAGTGGAACCTTCAGCTCCTACGAGCAGTACTTC
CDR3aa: CASSGTFSSYEQYF

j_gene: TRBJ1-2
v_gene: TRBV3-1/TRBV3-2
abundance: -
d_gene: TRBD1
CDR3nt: TGTGCCAGCAGCCCGCAGGGGGCCGGAAACTATGGCTACACCTTC
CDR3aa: CASSPQGAGNYGYTF

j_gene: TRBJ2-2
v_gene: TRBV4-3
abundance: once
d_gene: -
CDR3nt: TGCGCCAGCAGCCAAGTGACTCGGACCGGGGAGCTGTTTTTT
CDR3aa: CASSQVTRTGELFF

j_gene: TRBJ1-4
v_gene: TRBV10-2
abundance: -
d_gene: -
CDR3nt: TGCGCCAGCAGTGACTCGTCGCGGGAAAAACTGTTTTTT
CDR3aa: CASSDSSREKLFF

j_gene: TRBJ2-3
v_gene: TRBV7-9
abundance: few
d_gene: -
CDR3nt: TGTGCCAGCAGTCAACGGGGGATATCCACAGATACGCAGTATTTT
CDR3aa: CASSQRGISTDTQYF

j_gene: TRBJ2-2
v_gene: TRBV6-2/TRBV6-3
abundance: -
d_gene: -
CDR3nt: TGTGCCAGCAGTTACTCTCGCAGAACGAACACCGGGGAGCTGTTTTTT
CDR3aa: CASSYSRRTNTGELFF

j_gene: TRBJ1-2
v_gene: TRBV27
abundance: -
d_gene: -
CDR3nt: TGTGCCAGCAGTCTAACGGGACACCTTAACTATGGCTACACCTTC
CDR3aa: CASSLTGHLNYGYTF

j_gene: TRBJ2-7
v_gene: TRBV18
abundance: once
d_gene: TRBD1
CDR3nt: TGTGCCAGCTCACCACAAGGACAGGGGATCAACGAGCAGTACTTC
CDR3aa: CASSPQGQGINEQYF

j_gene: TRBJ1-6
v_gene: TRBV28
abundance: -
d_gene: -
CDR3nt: TGTGCCAGCAGTTTAGTCCAGATCAATTCACCCCTCCACTTT
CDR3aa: CASSLVQINSPLHF

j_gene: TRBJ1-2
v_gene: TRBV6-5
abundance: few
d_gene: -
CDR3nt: TGTGCCAGCGGGGCCCTTCTTGCGAACTATGGCTACACCTTC
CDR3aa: CASGALLANYGYTF

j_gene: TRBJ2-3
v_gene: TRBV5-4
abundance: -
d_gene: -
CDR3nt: TGTGCCAGCAGCTTGTACGGGAACACAGATACGCAGTATTTT
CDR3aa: CASSLYGNTDTQYF

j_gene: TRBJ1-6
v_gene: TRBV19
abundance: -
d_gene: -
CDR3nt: TGTGCCACCCTCTTAACAGTGCGTTATAATTCACCCCTCCACTTT
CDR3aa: CATLLTVRYNSPLHF

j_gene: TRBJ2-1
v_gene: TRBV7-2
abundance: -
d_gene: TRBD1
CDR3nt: TGTGCCAGCAGCTTAGACTTACAGGGGGGTTACAATGAGCAGTTCTTC
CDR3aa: CASSLDLQGGYNEQFF

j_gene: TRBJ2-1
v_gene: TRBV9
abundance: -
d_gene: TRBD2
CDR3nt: TGTGCCAGCAACATAGCGGGGAGCTCCTACAATGAGCAGTTCTTC
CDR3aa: CASNIAGSSYNEQFF

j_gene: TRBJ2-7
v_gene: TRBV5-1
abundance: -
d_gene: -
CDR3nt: TGCGCCAGCAGCTTGGTGTGGTCCGAGACCTACGAGCAGTACTTC
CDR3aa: CASSLVWSETYEQYF

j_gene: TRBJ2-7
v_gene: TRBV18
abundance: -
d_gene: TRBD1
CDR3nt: TGTGCCAGCTCACCACGGGGACAGGGGACGGCCGAGCAGTACTTC
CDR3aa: CASSPRGQGTAEQYF